The rows below give T cell receptor beta chains drawn from one sample of a study of shared clonotypes between healthy human individuals. Profiled with immunoSEQ multiplex PCR; TCRdb holds only in-frame clones, not every one. The data contain a few million clones, about 92% of them singletons. Material for sequencing was naive CD4+ T cells from PBMCs. These receptors came from a man aged 18 to 29 in good health. Some clones in this sample may be carry-over from other donors' samples. Each CDR3 is given with its conserved first and last residue. Expanded clones are given a class, and other clones once, few, many or no size at all.

size | J | V | CDR3
. | TRBJ2-2 | TRBV28 | CASSLQGYPLTTGELFF
. | TRBJ2-1 | TRBV5-1 | CASSLGLAGENEQFF
. | TRBJ2-7 | TRBV11-3 | CASSLGTGGIQYF
. | TRBJ2-1 | TRBV28 | CASSVTGASEQFF
. | TRBJ1-1 | TRBV5-1 | CASRRAGQSDTEAFF
. | TRBJ2-1 | TRBV12-2 | CASRLGAAGWPEFF
. | TRBJ2-7 | TRBV9 | CASSATSGSYEQYF
. | TRBJ2-3 | TRBV9 | CASSIRDSAADTQYF
once | TRBJ2-3 | TRBV5-1 | CASSRLAGGPSDTQYF
. | TRBJ2-1 | TRBV18 | CASSPQRDPGDNEQFF